Listed below are T cell receptor beta chains from one sample, sequenced in a study of cytomegalovirus exposure and HLA in healthy donors. Only in-frame clones appear in the TCRdb table, and some are missing; sequencing was by immunoSEQ multiplex PCR. This sample has 150,000 to 200,000 clones; roughly 80% occur once, and the top ten carry 1.7%. The sequencing input was PBMCs. Source of these receptors: a woman between 18 and 29 years old in good health and CMV-seronegative. Each CDR3 is given with its conserved first and last residue.

V	J	CDR3
TRBV11-3	TRBJ1-1	CASSPPVFTEAFF
TRBV25-1	TRBJ1-5	CASSDFTVDQPQHF
TRBV28	TRBJ2-3	CASSTSGRPRGTDTQYF
TRBV4-1	TRBJ2-1	CASSRGSGTQYNEQFF
TRBV4-1	TRBJ2-3	CASSQGPSGLASTDTQYF
TRBV6-5	TRBJ2-7	CASSARDRGRYEQYF
TRBV5-5	TRBJ1-3	CASRQGSGNTIYF
TRBV29-1	TRBJ2-7	CSVEWGGRATYEQYF
TRBV7-9	TRBJ2-3	CSSSFRVSGIPDTQYF
TRBV5-5	TRBJ1-4	CASSLQGGFEKLFF
TRBV14	TRBJ1-2	CASSRGQGAYGYTF
TRBV28	TRBJ1-4	CASSFLRGLGISDEKLFF
TRBV10-2	TRBJ2-1	CASKGGTSGSDEQFF
TRBV4-3	TRBJ2-7	CASSQAITGVRYEQYF
TRBV7-2	TRBJ2-1	CASSLGIGGYNEQFF
TRBV5-6	TRBJ1-3	CASSQTYRGLNSGNTIYF
TRBV19	TRBJ1-4	CASSPRQATNEKLFF
TRBV6-5	TRBJ1-2	CASSEQGSYGYTF
TRBV7-2	TRBJ1-2	CASSLAVAGLYGYTF
TRBV5-6	TRBJ2-1	CASSLAGNEQFF
TRBV28	TRBJ2-7	CASRQGQGSYEQYF
TRBV9	TRBJ1-3	CASSEGQGSTGNTIYF
TRBV15	TRBJ1-3	CATSRDVGNTIYF
TRBV6-4	TRBJ2-4	CASRGGQGSLAKNIQYF
TRBV4-3	TRBJ1-2	CASSQDLRGGYTF
TRBV6-4	TRBJ2-5	CASSDASGSHETQYF
TRBV9	TRBJ1-4	CASSSGQGRAEKLFF
TRBV7-9	TRBJ2-3	CASSLGLALAQYF
TRBV5-1	TRBJ2-3	CASSLGTSGRADTQYF
TRBV12-5	TRBJ2-1	CASGLPRGGMPYNEQFF
TRBV5-8	TRBJ1-2	CASSSGTGSGYTF
TRBV13	TRBJ2-2	CASSLSGAGGPLTGELFF
TRBV11-2	TRBJ2-4	CASSLGAGDGKNIQYF
TRBV2	TRBJ2-1	CASSEGQVNYNEQFF
TRBV6-4	TRBJ2-1	CASSDTGTGNEQFF
TRBV29-1	TRBJ1-1	CSVNSRDRAVTEAFF
TRBV28	TRBJ2-7	CASSWVGAGQLGEQYF
TRBV7-2	TRBJ2-3	CASSLEGSGGPGDTQYF
TRBV9	TRBJ2-5	CASSVGGAETQYF
TRBV28	TRBJ2-2	CASRPTGSGGELFF
TRBV19	TRBJ2-1	CATNGLAGDGEQFF
TRBV5-6	TRBJ1-5	CASSFRGSNQPQHF
TRBV28	TRBJ2-2	CASKARTVNTGELFF
TRBV28	TRBJ1-3	CASRPGTGTGNTIYF
TRBV5-1	TRBJ2-1	CASSLGPEGYNEQFF
TRBV30	TRBJ2-5	CAWSLVAGGETQYF